Listed here are 8 T cell receptor beta chains from one sample, sequenced in a study of blood T cells in healthy people across ages. Using a J-beta primer mix together with a sample-barcoded 5' primer, a second PCR was run for about 7 to 12 cycles. In TCRdb, the 5' RACE reads were re-called with MiXCR into one record per CDR3 protein. The table has around 1,900,000 distinct CDR3 sequences, about two fifths seen once; the top ten hold roughly 23%. The specimen was blood. Receptor source: a human donor in good health.

This clonotype was seen more than once but under ten times. The chain joins TRBV29-1 to TRBJ1-1, with TRBD1 as a possible D gene (5 bases). The CDR3 is 15 residues long. Per germline, CDR1 SQVTM and CDR2 ANQGSEA. V lost 4 bases to trimming and J lost 4 bases, with 19 bases between them. The CDR3 protein is CSVVGPLGPGTEAFF. DNA for the CDR3: TGCAGCGTTGTAGGGCCACTGGGGCCGGGCACTGAAGCTTTCTTT.

Here the CDR3 DNA reads TGCGCCAGCAGCTTACAGGAACCCGTCTATGGCTACACCTTC. It is translated as CASSLQEPVYGYTF. This rearrangement joins TRBV5-1 to TRBJ1-2; possibly TRBD1 for D (5 bases). Trimming stripped 2 bases from V and 4 bases from J, with 12 bases between. The CDR3 spans 14 residues. CDR1 and CDR2 from the germline V gene are SGHRS and YFSETQ. Variable domain in full (rest from reference TRBV5-1 and TRBJ1-2): KAGVTQTPRYLIKTRGQQVTLSCSPISGHRSVSWYQQTPGQGLQFLFEYFSETQRNKGNFPGRFSGRQFSNSRSEMNVSTLELGDSALYLCASSLQEPVYGYTFGSGTRLTVV.

V usage is TRBV10-3 and J usage is TRBJ1-6; D remains ambiguous. The CDR3 has 13 amino acids. V shed 6 bases and J shed 7 bases, with 10 bases lying between them. The germline V gene encodes CDR1 ENHRY and CDR2 SYGVKD. The CDR3 loop reads CAIREDYNSPLHF. The CDR3 nucleotides read TGTGCCATCAGGGAAGATTACAATTCACCCCTCCACTTT.

This clonotype was detected many times. The gene calls are TRBV7-9 and TRBJ2-7; D is undetermined. Trimming cost V 1 base and J 3 bases, with 13 bases left between them. The germline gives CDR1 SEHNR, CDR2 FQNEAQ (reference sequence). This CDR3 is 15 amino acids long. Here the CDR3 reads CASSLGTDPHYEQYF. The CDR3 nucleotides are TGTGCCAGCAGCTTAGGGACGGACCCTCACTACGAGCAGTACTTC.

The genes are TRBV5-1 and TRBJ2-5; 7 positions agree with TRBD1. The end of the DNA fits TRBJ2-7 better, so the J call may be wrong. Germline V lookup: CDR1 SGHRS, CDR2 YFSETQ. The CDR3 loop spans 14 amino acids. The CDR3 region has the DNA TGCGCCAGTAGATTGGGGGACAGCAACTACGAGCAGTACTTC. The encoded protein is CASRLGDSNYEQYF.

This clonotype was found a few times. The V and J genes are TRBV6-6 and TRBJ2-1, with D possibly TRBD1 on 5 matching bases. Germline lookup yields CDR1 MNHNY and CDR2 SVGAGI (reference sequence). V lost 7 bases to trimming and J lost 8 bases, with 15 bases between them. The CDR3 runs 13 residues. In nucleotides, the CDR3 is TGTGCCAGCATCCAGGGAAACGGCCATGAGCAGTTCTTC. Its protein product is CASIQGNGHEQFF.

The rearrangement joins TRBV7-8 to TRBJ1-2; D call uncertain. Germline CDR1 is SGHVS and CDR2 is FQNEAQ. V was shortened by 0 bases and J by 8 bases, with 16 bases between the two germline ends. CDR3 length: 15 residues. CDR3 DNA: TGTGCCAGCAGCTTAGCGCCACAGCCCGAAAGGGGCTACACCTTC. Encoded protein: CASSLAPQPERGYTF.

The chain couples TRBV5-1 to TRBJ2-1, with TRBD1 matching 7 bases. With V trimmed by 4 bases and J by 6 bases, 16 bases remained unmatched. The length of the CDR3 is 17 residues. Germline CDR1 SGHRS, CDR2 YFSETQ. The CDR3 loop is CASSPAKRGAGGNEQFF. CDR3 sequence (DNA): TGCGCCAGCAGCCCAGCCAAACGGGGCGCAGGGGGCAATGAGCAGTTCTTC.